This TCR beta chain is drawn from a study of shared clonotypes between healthy human individuals. Only CD45RO-negative cells positively selected for CCR7 counted as naive CD8 cells, so terminally differentiated effector memory CD45RA+ cells were excluded. Every one of the donors was a Caucasian adult that lived in Nashville, Tennessee. Only in-frame clones appear in the TCRdb table, and some are missing; sequencing was by immunoSEQ multiplex PCR. Seen here are 600,000 or so clones, roughly 98% observed once, and the top ten hold roughly 0.29%. The source of this sequence is a man in his thirties or forties in good health. Sequenced material: naive CD8+ T cells sorted from blood.

The chain's CDR3 is CASSLAGTDTQYF. In nucleotides, the CDR3 is TGTGCCAGCAGTTTGGCGGGCACAGATACGCAGTATTTT. The chain employs TRBV28 and TRBJ2-3; D gene unclear. V was clipped by 3 bases and J by 1 base, with 5 bases between them. The CDR3 runs to 13 residues. The germline V gene has CDR1 MDHEN and CDR2 SYDVKM.